This T cell receptor beta chain is from a study of cytomegalovirus exposure and HLA in healthy donors. Study in general: Earlier, some 200 million T cells were analyzed, and 117 million unique TCR beta sequences were found among them. Study findings and constraints: An assumption of roughly uniform sequencing depth across donors underlay the presence/absence analyses. HLA restriction was apparent for most CMV-associated TCR beta chains in a later analysis.

PCR involved 60 Vbeta and 13 Jbeta primers. Measured with immunoSEQ multiplex PCR; TCRdb has only the in-frame clones, and not every one. The sample includes around 230,000 clones, roughly 85% of them seen just once. The CDR3 length is 13 residues. Germline CDR1 is MGHRA and CDR2 is YSYEKL. Trimming left V 3 bases short and J 4 bases short, with 10 bases between. Details on this clone: What it recognizes is unknown.

The source of this sequence is a girl aged 2 to 9 in good health and CMV-seronegative. The gene calls are TRBV4-1 and TRBJ2-7; D may be TRBD1 (6 bases). Sequenced input: PBMCs. DNA of the CDR3: TGCGCCAGCAGCCAGGGGGCACGATACGAGCAGTACTTC. As protein: CASSQGARYEQYF.